The source of this T cell receptor beta chain is a study of neurological immune-mediated disorders. From germline, CDR1 is PRHDT and CDR2 FYEKMQ (reference sequence). CDR3 length equals 12 residues. Trimming left V 1 base short and J 6 bases short, with 3 bases between. This clonotype was seen many times. The cDNA was produced through 5'RACE with 10-nucleotide random UMIs. TCRdb recomputed calls from the 5' RACE reads with MiXCR, one row per CDR3 protein. The profile shows just over 50,000 distinct CDR3 sequences, 3% to 3.5% of them singletons. Unsorted libraries were derived from 2 million PBMCs stored at -80 C.

The clonotype was recovered from a man aged 40-49 years with multiple sclerosis. The material sequenced was PBMCs. The chain recombines TRBV13 with TRBJ2-2; no reliable D call. Written as DNA, the CDR3 is TGTGCCAGCAGCTTAGAGCCCGGGGAGCTGTTTTTT. Its protein product is CASSLEPGELFF.